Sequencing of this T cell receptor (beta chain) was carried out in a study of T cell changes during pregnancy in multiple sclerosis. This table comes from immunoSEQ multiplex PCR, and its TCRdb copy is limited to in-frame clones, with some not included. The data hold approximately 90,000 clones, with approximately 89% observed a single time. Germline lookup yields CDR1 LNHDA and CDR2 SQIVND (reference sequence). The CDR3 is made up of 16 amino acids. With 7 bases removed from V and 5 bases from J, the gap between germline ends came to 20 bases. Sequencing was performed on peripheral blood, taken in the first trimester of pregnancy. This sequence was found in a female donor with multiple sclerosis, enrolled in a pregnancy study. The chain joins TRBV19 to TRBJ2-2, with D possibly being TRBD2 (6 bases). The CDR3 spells CASTLLSGASTGELFF. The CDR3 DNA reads TGTGCCAGTACTCTCCTCTCGGGAGCATCAACCGGGGAGCTGTTTTTT. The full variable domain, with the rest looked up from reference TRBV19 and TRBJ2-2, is DGGITQSPKYLFRKEGQNVTLSCEQNLNHDAMYWYRQDPGQGLRLIYYSQIVNDFQKGDIAEGYSVSREKKESFPLTVTSAQKNPTAFYLCASTLLSGASTGELFFGEGSRLTVL.